These 2 T cell receptor beta chains originate from one sample sequenced in a study of blood T cell repertoires in COVID-19 (dated by TCRdb to 2019 to 2021). Preparation of the library involved the immunoSEQ multiplex PCR assay. Not all clones reach the TCRdb copy of this immuneACCESS table, which keeps in-frame sequences only. Checked studies attribute under half of the gap to unresolved V genes and leave the rest unexplained. In this sample the table shows some 67,000 clones, around nine tenths of which occur a single time. The ten top clones hold around a fifth of the sample. Sequencing input: peripheral blood. The receptors here all came from a woman older than 75 with acute or convalescent COVID-19.

The V call is TRBV11-2, the J call TRBJ1-2; TRBD1 aligns across 8 bases. J was trimmed by 5 bases and V by 5 bases; bases with no gene match: 10. CDR3 length: 15 residues. CDR1 is SGHAT and CDR2 is FQNNGV in the germline V gene. CDR3: CASSLGQGELYGYTF. DNA for the CDR3: TGTGCCAGCAGCCTAGGACAGGGCGAACTTTATGGCTACACCTTC.

The chain couples TRBV7-6 to TRBJ2-7; D is unclear. Germline CDR1 is SGHVS and CDR2 is FNYEAQ. Trimming took off 6 bases at V and 1 base at J, with 13 bases between the two ends. The CDR3 sequence is 14 residues long. The CDR3 loop is CASSPNVVSYEQYF. The DNA for the CDR3 is TGTGCCAGCAGTCCTAACGTAGTTTCCTACGAGCAGTACTTC.